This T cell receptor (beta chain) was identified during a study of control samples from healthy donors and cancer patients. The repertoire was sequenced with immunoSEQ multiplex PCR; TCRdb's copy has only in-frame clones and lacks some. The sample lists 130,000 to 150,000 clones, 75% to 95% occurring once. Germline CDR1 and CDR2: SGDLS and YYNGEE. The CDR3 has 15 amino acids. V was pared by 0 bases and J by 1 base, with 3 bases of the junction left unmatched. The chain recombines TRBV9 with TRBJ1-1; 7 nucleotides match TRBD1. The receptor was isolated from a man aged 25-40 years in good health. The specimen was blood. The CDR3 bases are TGTGCCAGCAGCGTAGGGACAGGTTCGAACACTGAAGCTTTCTTT. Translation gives CASSVGTGSNTEAFF.